One and the same sample provided the 15 T cell receptor beta chains below, sequenced in a study of T cells in Graves' hyperthyroidism and ophthalmopathy. What was amplified from RNA transcripts were TCR beta CDR3 regions. The HTBI primer set drove a first-round RT-PCR of the TCR CDR3. A single record per CDR3 protein comes from TCRdb applying MiXCR to the multiplex PCR reads. The sample gives over 500,000 distinct CDR3 sequences, about 16% of which show up once; roughly 29% is in the top ten. The sequenced sample consisted of blood. The receptors shown here come from a woman in her 30s with Graves' ophthalmopathy.

This clonotype was detected ten times or more. The V call is TRBV7-2, the J call TRBJ2-3; no clear D. The CDR3 is 15 residues long. Germline CDR1 is SGHTA and CDR2 is FQGNSA. Trimming removed 5 bases from V and 2 bases from J, with 14 bases in between. CDR3 loop: CASSPRVGNTDTQYF. Here the CDR3 DNA reads TGTGCCAGCAGCCCTCGGGTGGGAAACACAGATACGCAGTATTTT.

Comments on this clonotype: This may be a read error: a much more frequent sequence differs by one nucleotide. This chain links TRBV7-2 with TRBJ1-1, with D possibly TRBD1 on 5 matching bases. The V gene's germline CDR1 is SGHTA and CDR2 FQGNSA. Trimming removed 10 bases from V and 3 bases from J, with 12 bases in between. This CDR3 contains 12 residues. This CDR3 is CAMTETDTEAFF. Written as DNA, the CDR3 is TGTGCCATGACAGAGACGGACACTGAAGCTTTCTTT.

This clonotype showed up just a few times. V usage is TRBV4-3 and J usage is TRBJ2-3; D is uncertain. The CDR3 length is 13 residues. V was pared by 4 bases and J by 11 bases, with 16 bases between. CDR1 LGHNA and CDR2 YSLEER come from the germline V gene. The CDR3 region is CASSPEPSGLQYF. The CDR3 nucleotides read TGCGCCAGCAGCCCCGAGCCCTCCGGCTTGCAGTATTTT.

This clonotype came up a few times. A single base separates this from a much larger clone, so it may be a read error. This chain joins TRBV7-2 and TRBJ1-5; no reliable D call. The CDR3 contains 15 residues. Per the germline V gene, CDR1 is SGHTA and CDR2 is FQGNSA. CDR3 sequence reads: CAGSLQQMPNQPQHF. The CDR3 DNA follows: TGTGCCGGCAGCTTACAACAAATGCCTAATCAGCCCCAGCATTTT.

This clonotype has ten or more counts. This chain joins TRBV12-3 or TRBV12-4 and TRBJ2-7; D call uncertain. The ends were cut back, 0 bases at V and 2 bases at J, with 11 bases in the middle. The CDR3 spans 15 residues. CDR3 amino acids: CASSLAPGFAYEQYF. The DNA for the CDR3 is TGTGCCAGCAGTTTAGCGCCCGGATTTGCCTACGAGCAGTACTTC.

V is TRBV28 and J is TRBJ2-7, with D perhaps TRBD2 (6 bases). Germline V gene sequence: CDR1 MDHEN, CDR2 SYDVKM. The CDR3 runs to 15 residues. Deletions cut 2 bases from V and 5 bases from J, with 16 bases between. The CDR3: CASSLASVFKDEQYF. CDR3 DNA sequence: TGTGCCAGCAGTTTAGCTAGCGTTTTTAAGGACGAGCAGTACTTC.

The V gene is TRBV3-1, the J gene TRBJ1-4, with 7 bases identical to TRBD1. Trimming removed 3 bases from V and 7 bases from J; junction bases left unmatched: 5. This CDR3 comprises 14 residues. From germline, CDR1 is LGHDT and CDR2 YNNKEL (reference sequence). CDR3 loop: CASSHGTEGEKLFF. For the CDR3, the DNA is TGTGCCAGCAGCCACGGGACAGAGGGTGAAAAACTGTTTTTT. Combining the CDR3 with reference TRBV3-1 and TRBJ1-4 gives the whole variable domain DTAVSQTPKYLVTQMGNDKSIKCEQNLGHDTMYWYKQDSKKFLKIMFSYNNKELIINETVPNRFSPKSPDKAHLNLHINSLELGDSAVYFCASSHGTEGEKLFFGSGTQLSVL.

This clonotype was found many times. V gene TRBV29-1 combines with J gene TRBJ1-1; D remains ambiguous. V gave up 1 base and J gave up 1 base, with 13 bases separating them. The CDR3 covers 15 residues. The germline V gene encodes CDR1 SQVTM and CDR2 ANQGSEA. As DNA, the CDR3 is TGCAGCGTTGAAGGTCTTAGGCAAAGGAACACTGAAGCTTTCTTT. It specifies CSVEGLRQRNTEAFF.

Many counts were recorded for this clonotype. This chain's CDR3 is CAWSAQGRWEKLFF. For the CDR3, the DNA is TGTGCCTGGAGTGCACAGGGGAGGTGGGAAAAACTGTTTTTT. V gene TRBV30 combines with J gene TRBJ1-4; 7 bases match TRBD1. V shed 1 base, J shed 8 bases, and the junction held 7 bases outside the gene matches. Looked up from germline, CDR1 is GTSNPN and CDR2 is SVGIG (reference sequence). There are 14 residues in the CDR3.

This chain connects TRBV12-3 or TRBV12-4 to TRBJ2-7; the D is unclear. The length of the CDR3 is 12 residues. V was pared by 4 bases and J by 9 bases, with 13 bases between. The CDR3 DNA is TGTGCCAGCAGTTATGATCCCCGCAGGCAGTACTTC. Protein: CASSYDPRRQYF.

This clonotype was detected only a few times. This chain connects TRBV7-9 to TRBJ2-1; 14 nucleotides align to TRBD2. The V segment lost 1 base and the J segment 4 bases; nucleotides outside the gene matches: 3. The CDR3 spans 17 residues. Germline lookup yields CDR1 SEHNR and CDR2 FQNEAQ (reference sequence). The chain's CDR3 is CASSLGTSGGTYNEQFF. The CDR3, as DNA: TGTGCCAGCAGCTTAGGGACTAGCGGGGGGACTTACAATGAGCAGTTCTTC.

This sequence joins TRBV27 and TRBJ1-5, with 9 bases lining up with TRBD1. The CDR3 contains 14 residues. V dropped 4 bases and J dropped 6; count of bases not matched to a gene: 4. CDR1 MNHEY and CDR2 SMNVEV come from the germline V gene (reference sequence). Written as DNA, the CDR3 is TGTGCCAGCAGTTGGACAGGGGACGGTCAGCCCCAGCATTTT. As protein: CASSWTGDGQPQHF.

The V call is TRBV6-5, the J call TRBJ2-1, with D unclear. V lost 0 bases and J lost 4, with 7 bases in between. The CDR3 loop spans 14 amino acids. Germline lookup yields CDR1 MNHEY and CDR2 SVGAGI. CDR3 nucleotides: TGTGCCAGCAGTTACTCAGGACCTTACAATGAGCAGTTCTTC. Translation gives CASSYSGPYNEQFF.

This clonotype was found a few times. For the CDR3, the DNA is TGTGCCAGCAGCTTAGTGGGACGGAGGCCCCAGCATTTT. Amino acid sequence: CASSLVGRRPQHF. The chain uses TRBV7-8 and TRBJ1-5; D is perhaps TRBD1 (5 bases). The CDR3 sequence is 13 residues long. Germline values: CDR1 SGHVS, CDR2 FQNEAQ. V was shortened by 1 base and J by 9 bases, with 10 bases between the two germline ends.

This sequence joins TRBV7-6 and TRBJ2-7; D remains unclear. Trimming cost V 0 bases and J 0 bases, with 9 bases left between them. This CDR3 spans 15 amino acids. Germline V gene sequence: CDR1 SGHVS, CDR2 FNYEAQ. The CDR3 bases are TGTGCCAGCAGCTTAGCATCACCTTACTCCTACGAGCAGTACTTC. Translated, it gives CASSLASPYSYEQYF. The entire variable domain, with the rest obtained from reference TRBV7-6 and TRBJ2-7, is as follows: GAGVSQSPRYKVTKRGQDVALRCDPISGHVSLYWYRQALGQGPEFLTYFNYEAQQDKSGLPNDRFSAERPEGSISTLTIQRTEQRDSAMYRCASSLASPYSYEQYFGPGTRLTVT.